The 17 T cell receptor beta chains below come from one sample, sequenced in a study of cytomegalovirus exposure and HLA in healthy donors. With 60 Vbeta and 13 Jbeta primers, the PCR was carried out. Produced via immunoSEQ multiplex PCR; TCRdb's table is partial and in-frame only. The table shows around 150,000 clones, with nearly 80% occurring only once. Material for sequencing was PBMCs. The receptor set was obtained from a woman aged 40 to 50 in good health and CMV-seronegative.

This clone turned up a few times. The chain couples TRBV4-3 to TRBJ1-1; D unclear. The length of the CDR3 is 15 residues. V gave up 5 bases and J gave up 3 bases, with 16 bases separating them. Germline lookup yields CDR1 LGHNA and CDR2 YSLEER. The CDR3: CASSARVGSYTEAFF. The CDR3 DNA follows: TGCGCCAGCAGCGCCCGAGTCGGGAGCTACACTGAAGCTTTCTTT.

The chain uses TRBV6-6 and TRBJ2-3; the D gene is possibly TRBD1 (7 bases). V lost 2 bases to trimming and J lost 1 base, with 10 bases between them. This CDR3 has 15 amino acids. From germline, CDR1 is MNHNY and CDR2 SVGAGI (reference sequence). CDR3 residues: CASSYAGQRTDTQYF. The CDR3 region has the DNA TGTGCCAGCAGTTACGCGGGACAGCGCACAGATACGCAGTATTTT.

The chain joins TRBV29-1 to TRBJ2-2, with a weak D call TRBD2 (6 bases). The CDR3 is 15 residues long. The V end lost 5 bases, the J end lost 1 base, and 14 bases lay between the germline ends. Germline V gene lookup returns CDR1 SQVTM and CDR2 ANQGSEA. The chain's CDR3 is CSVYDGTLNTGELFF. CDR3 sequence (DNA): TGCAGCGTTTACGACGGGACTTTGAACACCGGGGAGCTGTTTTTT.

Only a few counts were recorded for this clone. V and J are TRBV5-6 and TRBJ2-3; D remains ambiguous. This CDR3 spans 14 amino acids. V lost 0 bases and J lost 0, with 5 bases in between. In germline, CDR1 is SGHDT, CDR2 YYEEEE. The CDR3 nucleotides read TGTGCCAGCAGCTTGGATCCGAGCACAGATACGCAGTATTTT. Its translation is CASSLDPSTDTQYF.

The chain links TRBV30 to TRBJ1-1; TRBD1 is a possible D gene (6 bases). The CDR3 length is 14 residues. CDR1 GTSNPN and CDR2 SVGIG come from the germline V gene (reference sequence). The ends were cut back, 1 base at V and 5 bases at J, with 14 bases in the middle. The CDR3 DNA sequence: TGTGCCTGGAGTGGGGAGGGGGTTTGGACTGAAGCTTTCTTT. This codes for CAWSGEGVWTEAFF.

The chain combines TRBV6-5 with TRBJ2-5; 7 nucleotides align to TRBD1. The DNA end is more similar to TRBJ2-7, so the J call may be wrong. Germline V gene data show CDR1 as MNHEY and CDR2 as SVGAGI. This CDR3 has 15 amino acids. This CDR3 reads CASSYVTGDYYEQYF. CDR3 nucleotide sequence: TGTGCCAGCAGTTACGTTACAGGGGATTACTACGAGCAGTACTTC.

The chain recombines TRBV28 with TRBJ1-5, with 12 bases lining up with TRBD1. The V and J ends lost 6 bases and 6 bases, in that order; junction bases with no gene match: 6. Per the germline V gene, CDR1 is MDHEN and CDR2 is SYDVKM. The CDR3 spans 15 residues. The CDR3 loop is CASRGQGARGQPQHF. Here the CDR3 DNA reads TGTGCCAGCAGGGGACAGGGGGCTAGGGGTCAGCCCCAGCATTTT.

The CDR3 bases are TGTGCCACCAGCTTACAGACGACAGGCGCCTACGAGCAGTACTTC. It encodes CATSLQTTGAYEQYF. The chain employs TRBV15 and TRBJ2-7; weak D call: TRBD1 (6 bases). V dropped 5 bases and J dropped 2 bases, with 16 bases sitting between them. CDR3 length equals 15 residues. Germline values: CDR1 LNHNV, CDR2 YYDKDF (reference sequence). The variable domain in full, with the rest retrieved from reference TRBV15 and TRBJ2-7, is DAMVIQNPRYQVTQFGKPVTLSCSQTLNHNVMYWYQQKSSQAPKLLFHYYDKDFNNEADTPDNFQSRRPNTSFCFLDIRSPGLGDTAMYLCATSLQTTGAYEQYFGPGTRLTVT.

The chain couples TRBV2 to TRBJ1-1; D gene unclear. Germline CDR1 SNHLY, CDR2 FYNNEI. CDR3 size: 15 residues. V lost 6 bases to trimming and J lost 0 bases, with 14 bases between them. CDR3 sequence reads: CASSAPVTVNTEAFF. Here the CDR3 DNA reads TGTGCCAGCAGCGCCCCGGTGACTGTGAACACTGAAGCTTTCTTT.

The V call is TRBV27, the J call TRBJ2-7, with a possible D match to TRBD2 (5 bases). The V end was cut by 8 bases, the J end by 1 base, with 15 bases between. Germline loops: CDR1 MNHEY, CDR2 SMNVEV (reference sequence). The CDR3 covers 14 residues. CDR3 residues: CASSLNLASYEQYF. The CDR3, as DNA: TGTGCCAGCTCCCTTAATTTAGCGTCCTACGAGCAGTACTTC.

The chain recombines TRBV15 with TRBJ1-2, with D perhaps TRBD1 (5 bases). The CDR3 covers 14 residues. Trimming pared 4 bases from V and 5 bases from J, leaving 14 bases between. Germline lookup yields CDR1 LNHNV and CDR2 YYDKDF (reference sequence). The CDR3 sequence: CATSTNQGPYGYTF. CDR3 coding DNA: TGTGCCACCAGCACGAACCAGGGCCCTTATGGCTACACCTTC. Full variable domain (outside the CDR3, taken from reference TRBV15 and TRBJ1-2): DAMVIQNPRYQVTQFGKPVTLSCSQTLNHNVMYWYQQKSSQAPKLLFHYYDKDFNNEADTPDNFQSRRPNTSFCFLDIRSPGLGDTAMYLCATSTNQGPYGYTFGSGTRLTVV.

The chain is built from TRBV4-3 and TRBJ2-1, with 15 nucleotides matching TRBD2. There are 18 residues in the CDR3. J was trimmed by 8 bases and V by 0 bases; bases with no gene match: 8. The V gene's germline CDR1 is LGHNA and CDR2 YSLEER. The CDR3 DNA reads as TGCGCCAGCAGCCAAGAAACGGTGGGGACTAGCGGGAGGTATGAGCAGTTCTTC. Translating gives CASSQETVGTSGRYEQFF.

This clone showed up just a few times. The chain joins TRBV7-2 to TRBJ2-2; no reliable D call. The CDR3 is made up of 15 amino acids. Trimming pared 2 bases from V and 0 bases from J, leaving 7 bases between. The germline CDR1 and CDR2 sequences are SGHTA and FQGNSA. The CDR3 DNA follows: TGTGCCAGCAGCTTACAGGCAACGAACACCGGGGAGCTGTTTTTT. It translates to CASSLQATNTGELFF.

This clone is a singleton in its sample. This chain uses TRBV18 with TRBJ1-3; 7 positions agree with TRBD1. Germline CDR1 reads KGHSH; CDR2 reads LQKENI. V lost 5 bases, J lost 1 base, and 5 bases stayed unmatched. The CDR3 spans 15 residues. The CDR3 loop is CASSSRGDSGNTIYF. As DNA, the CDR3 is TGTGCCAGCTCAAGCAGGGGGGATTCTGGAAACACCATATATTTT.

The chain uses TRBV29-1 and TRBJ2-3; D is perhaps TRBD2 (5 bases). Germline CDR1 is SQVTM and CDR2 is ANQGSEA. The CDR3 consists of 14 residues. V was cut by 2 bases and J by 0 bases, with 9 bases left in between. This CDR3 is CSVERGSSTDTQYF. CDR3 nucleotides: TGCAGCGTTGAACGGGGTTCTAGCACAGATACGCAGTATTTT.

The rearrangement uses TRBV6-5 and TRBJ1-5; D not resolved. The CDR3 contains 14 residues. Trimming took 5 bases from V and 0 from J, leaving 8 bases between them. Germline assignment: CDR1 MNHEY and CDR2 SVGAGI. The CDR3 nucleotides are TGTGCCAGCAGTGGCAGTCTTAGCAATCAGCCCCAGCATTTT. Encoded protein: CASSGSLSNQPQHF.

V usage is TRBV7-2 and J usage is TRBJ2-5; TRBD2 matches 14 bases. CDR3 length equals 16 residues. CDR1 and CDR2 from the germline V gene are SGHTA and FQGNSA. V was clipped by 5 bases and J by 5 bases; unmatched bases: 7. The CDR3 nucleotides read TGTGCCAGCAGCCCCCGACTAGCGGGGGGGCAGGAGACCCAGTACTTC. It specifies CASSPRLAGGQETQYF.